The rows below give T cell receptor beta chains drawn from one sample of a study of blood T cell repertoires in COVID-19. The table came from immunoSEQ multiplex PCR; TCRdb's copy has only in-frame clones and leaves some out. The sample has nearly 300,000 clones; roughly 84% are singletons. The sample consisted of peripheral blood. Receptors originate from a human donor with COVID-19, enrolled during active disease. The donor label of this sample is uncertain. Each CDR3 is given with its conserved first and last residue. Fields, in order: V gene, D gene, clone size, J gene, CDR3 DNA, CDR3 protein. A D gene is named only where the DNA matches it firmly. Clone size is shown for a subset of rows, as once, few, many or a class of expanded clone.

V: TRBV10-3; D: TRBD2; size: -; J: TRBJ2-3; DNA: TGTGCCATCAGGCGGGAGGACACAGATACGCAGTATTTT; CDR3: CAIRREDTDTQYF
V: TRBV5-1; D: -; size: -; J: TRBJ1-1; DNA: TGCGCCAGCAGCTTCGTGGGGGGTGTCGCTGAAGCTTTCTTT; CDR3: CASSFVGGVAEAFF
V: TRBV7-2; D: -; size: -; J: TRBJ2-2; DNA: TGTGCCAGCAGCTTAGCGCGGGATTCCGGGGAGCTGTTTTTT; CDR3: CASSLARDSGELFF
V: TRBV9; D: -; size: -; J: TRBJ2-5; DNA: TGTGCCAGCAGCGTAGAGGTCAACAGGGAGACCCAGTACTTC; CDR3: CASSVEVNRETQYF
V: TRBV10-3; D: -; size: -; J: TRBJ1-1; DNA: TGTGCCATCGGGAGGGAGCGGATCACTGAAGCTTTCTTT; CDR3: CAIGRERITEAFF
V: TRBV28; D: -; size: -; J: TRBJ1-4; DNA: TGTGCCAGCAGTCCCACGGACTCATGGGCAGGCGAAAAACTGTTTTTT; CDR3: CASSPTDSWAGEKLFF
V: TRBV10-3; D: TRBD1; size: -; J: TRBJ1-1; DNA: TGTGCCATCAGTGAGAGGGGACAGGGTGAAGCTTTCTTT; CDR3: CAISERGQGEAFF
V: TRBV5-1; D: TRBD2; size: -; J: TRBJ2-3; DNA: TGCGCCAGCAGCGTACAACTAGCGGGAGCGACGGATACGCAGTATTTT; CDR3: CASSVQLAGATDTQYF
V: TRBV28; D: -; size: -; J: TRBJ1-1; DNA: TGTGCCAGCAGCATATCCATCACAGGGACTGAAGCTTTCTTT; CDR3: CASSISITGTEAFF
V: TRBV7-9; D: TRBD1; size: -; J: TRBJ1-2; DNA: TGTGCCAGCAGCTTACTTCTGACAGGGTCCTATGGCTACACCTTC; CDR3: CASSLLLTGSYGYTF
V: TRBV5-8; D: -; size: -; J: TRBJ2-7; DNA: TGTGCCAGCAGCTTCGTTCCCCACGAGCAGTACTTC; CDR3: CASSFVPHEQYF
V: TRBV29-1; D: -; size: -; J: TRBJ2-3; DNA: TGCAGCGTTGTCGTCAGATACACAGATACGCAGTATTTT; CDR3: CSVVVRYTDTQYF
V: TRBV6-5; D: TRBD2; size: -; J: TRBJ2-7; DNA: TGTGCCAGCAGGCCGACTAGCGGGATAAGCGAGCAGTACTTC; CDR3: CASRPTSGISEQYF
V: TRBV5-5; D: TRBD2; size: -; J: TRBJ2-2; DNA: TGTGCCAGCAGCTTCTTAGCGGGAGGGGAGCCCGGGGAGCTGTTTTTT; CDR3: CASSFLAGGEPGELFF
V: TRBV7-3; D: -; size: -; J: TRBJ1-1; DNA: TGTGCCAGCAGCCCTGGGGGGGCGGCCGGGGCTGAAGCTTTCTTT; CDR3: CASSPGGAAGAEAFF
V: TRBV11-3; D: TRBD2; size: -; J: TRBJ2-2; DNA: TGTGCCAGCAGCTTTGGGCCTAGCGGGAGGATTGGCACCGGGGAGCTGTTTTTT; CDR3: CASSFGPSGRIGTGELFF
V: TRBV6-4; D: TRBD1; size: -; J: TRBJ2-7; DNA: TGTGCCAGCAGGGGACAGGGAGACTACGAGCAGTACTTC; CDR3: CASRGQGDYEQYF
V: TRBV28; D: -; size: once; J: TRBJ1-1; DNA: TGTGCCAGCAGTTTTGGCCCTCGTGAAGCTTTCTTT; CDR3: CASSFGPREAFF
V: TRBV13; D: TRBD2; size: -; J: TRBJ2-7; DNA: TGTGCCAGCAGTACGAGGGGACTAGCGGGTCACTACGAGCAGTACTTC; CDR3: CASSTRGLAGHYEQYF
V: TRBV7-2; D: TRBD2; size: -; J: TRBJ2-7; DNA: TGTGCCAGCAGCTTAATAGCGGGAGGTGGGCAGTACTTC; CDR3: CASSLIAGGGQYF
V: TRBV20-1; D: TRBD1; size: -; J: TRBJ2-7; DNA: TGCAGTGCTAGTTTAGGACAGGGACTCTACGAGCAGTACTTC; CDR3: CSASLGQGLYEQYF
V: TRBV6-2/TRBV6-3; D: -; size: -; J: TRBJ1-5; DNA: TGTGCCAGCAGCCAACTTCTTCAAGACAGATCGAATCAGCCCCAGCATTTT; CDR3: CASSQLLQDRSNQPQHF
V: TRBV19; D: TRBD1; size: -; J: TRBJ1-2; DNA: TGTGCCAGTACCAGGGGGATCTATGGCTACACCTTC; CDR3: CASTRGIYGYTF
V: TRBV6-5; D: -; size: -; J: TRBJ1-1; DNA: TGTGCCAGCACCCCCTTCTCCCCGACTGAAGCTTTCTTT; CDR3: CASTPFSPTEAFF
V: TRBV7-2; D: -; size: -; J: TRBJ1-1; DNA: TGTGCCAGCAGCCCCTCACATAGGCGGGCTGAAGCTTTCTTT; CDR3: CASSPSHRRAEAFF
V: TRBV18; D: -; size: few; J: TRBJ2-2; DNA: TGTGCCAGCTCACCTGCGGGGTCGAACACCGGGGAGCTGTTTTTT; CDR3: CASSPAGSNTGELFF
V: TRBV7-8; D: TRBD2; size: -; J: TRBJ2-1; DNA: TGTGCCAGCAGCGCCGGGACTAGCGGGAGTTACTCCTACAATGAGCAGTTCTTC; CDR3: CASSAGTSGSYSYNEQFF
V: TRBV7-2; D: TRBD2; size: -; J: TRBJ2-1; DNA: TGTGCCAGCAGCTTGAGGTTCCGTACTAGCGGGATCAATGAGCAGTTCTTC; CDR3: CASSLRFRTSGINEQFF
V: TRBV7-2; D: TRBD2; size: -; J: TRBJ2-5; DNA: TGTGCCAGCAGCAGCGGACTAGCGGGTATGGGAGAGACCCAGTACTTC; CDR3: CASSSGLAGMGETQYF
V: TRBV4-3; D: -; size: -; J: TRBJ1-2; DNA: TGCGCCAGCAGCCAAGAGTGGTCTTTCGGCGGTGGCTACACCTTC; CDR3: CASSQEWSFGGGYTF
V: TRBV30; D: TRBD1; size: -; J: TRBJ2-1; DNA: TGTGCCTGGAGTGTAGAGGACAGGAGGCCGGAGCAGTTCTTC; CDR3: CAWSVEDRRPEQFF
V: TRBV7-9; D: TRBD1; size: -; J: TRBJ1-2; DNA: TGTGCCAGCAGCTCGACAGGGCGAGGGAACTATGGCTACACCTTC; CDR3: CASSSTGRGNYGYTF
V: TRBV2; D: -; size: -; J: TRBJ2-3; DNA: TGTGCCAGCAGAGAGATGTCCACAGATACGCAGTATTTT; CDR3: CASREMSTDTQYF
V: TRBV10-1; D: -; size: -; J: TRBJ1-2; DNA: TGCGCCAGCAGTGAGTCGACTTCAGACTATGGCTACACCTTC; CDR3: CASSESTSDYGYTF
V: TRBV6-2/TRBV6-3; D: -; size: -; J: TRBJ2-3; DNA: TGTGCCAGCAGTCTTTTCCTTACAGATACGCAGTATTTT; CDR3: CASSLFLTDTQYF
V: TRBV2; D: TRBD2; size: -; J: TRBJ2-1; DNA: TGTGCCAGCAGCTCCGAGACTAGCGGGAGTTTGAATGAGCAGTTCTTC; CDR3: CASSSETSGSLNEQFF
V: TRBV11-2; D: TRBD1; size: -; J: TRBJ2-1; DNA: TGTGCCAGCAGCTTAGTGGGCAGGGGGAGATACAATGAGCAGTTCTTC; CDR3: CASSLVGRGRYNEQFF
V: TRBV19; D: -; size: -; J: TRBJ1-1; DNA: TGTGCCAGTAGTATAGGAGGGCTCGGAGACACTGAAGCTTTCTTT; CDR3: CASSIGGLGDTEAFF
V: TRBV11-2; D: -; size: -; J: TRBJ2-1; DNA: TGTGCCAGCAGCTTAGATCGAGATACTGAGCAGTTCTTC; CDR3: CASSLDRDTEQFF
V: TRBV6-5; D: -; size: -; J: TRBJ1-4; DNA: TGTGCGACAGCGTGGGGCAGGGATGAAAAACTGTTTTTT; CDR3: CATAWGRDEKLFF
V: TRBV28; D: -; size: -; J: TRBJ1-1; DNA: TGTGCCAGCAGTTTATATTTGGGGAGCACTGAAGCTTTCTTT; CDR3: CASSLYLGSTEAFF
V: TRBV5-6; D: -; size: -; J: TRBJ1-1; DNA: TGTGCCAGCAGTCCCGGGGGGACTGAAGCTTTCTTT; CDR3: CASSPGGTEAFF